These T cell receptor beta chains were read from a single sample in a study of T cells after yellow fever vaccination. Each CDR3 protein gets one entry after TCRdb re-called the 5' RACE reads with MiXCR. The repertoire holds tens of thousands of distinct CDR3 sequences, with roughly 6.9% as singletons. The sample consisted of CD8+ T cells sorted from PBMCs, taken about 5 days after the first yellow fever vaccination. All receptors derive from a man in his late teens or twenties who received the YFV17D yellow fever vaccine. The CDR3 runs from the conserved cysteine through the conserved F or W. A D gene is named only where the DNA matches it firmly. Clone size is given for some rows only: seen once, a few or many times, or a class if the clone is expanded.

j_call,v_call,d_call,clone_size,cdr3_aa,cdr3_nt
TRBJ2-3,TRBV18,TRBD2,-,CASSPEASGLSTDTQYF,TGTGCCAGCTCACCCGAAGCTAGCGGACTAAGCACAGATACGCAGTATTTT
TRBJ2-3,TRBV12-3/TRBV12-4,-,many,CASSFGTSGRTDTQYF,TGTGCCAGCAGCTTTGGGACCTCCGGACGCACAGATACGCAGTATTTT
TRBJ1-2,TRBV4-3,-,many,CASSPYRGSNYGYTF,TGCGCCAGCAGCCCATACCGCGGATCTAACTATGGCTACACCTTC
TRBJ2-2,TRBV5-5,-,many,CASSPAGGHTGELFF,TGTGCCAGCAGCCCCGCCGGGGGTCACACCGGGGAGCTGTTTTTT
TRBJ2-1,TRBV20-1,TRBD2,-,CSAKNRLAGGPWEQFF,TGCAGTGCCAAAAATAGACTAGCGGGGGGGCCTTGGGAGCAGTTCTTC
TRBJ1-6,TRBV7-9,-,-,CASSPPPTLLKSPLHF,TGTGCCAGCAGCCCTCCTCCGACCTTGCTTAAGTCACCCCTCCACTTT
TRBJ2-7,TRBV4-1,TRBD1,many,CASSQALGDRSYEQYF,TGCGCCAGCAGCCAAGCTCTGGGGGACAGGTCCTACGAGCAGTACTTC
TRBJ2-2,TRBV4-1,TRBD2,many,CASSQLDRGAGELFF,TGCGCCAGCAGCCAACTAGACCGGGGGGCCGGGGAGCTGTTTTTT
TRBJ2-2,TRBV6-2/TRBV6-3,-,few,CASSYGRGELFF,TGTGCCAGCAGTTACGGGCGCGGGGAGCTGTTTTTT
TRBJ2-3,TRBV3-1,TRBD1,-,CASSRDRGDTQYF,TGTGCCAGTTCAAGGGACAGAGGGGATACGCAGTATTTT
TRBJ1-2,TRBV5-4,TRBD1,-,CASRRTGGRGYTF,TGTGCCAGCAGACGGACAGGGGGAAGGGGCTACACCTTC
TRBJ2-7,TRBV5-5,-,few,CASSLRTVGMNEQYF,TGTGCCAGCAGCTTGAGGACAGTCGGAATGAACGAGCAGTACTTC
TRBJ2-1,TRBV13,-,many,CASSLTGKISYNEQFF,TGTGCCAGCAGCTTAACAGGGAAGATATCCTACAATGAGCAGTTCTTC
TRBJ2-1,TRBV7-3,TRBD2,many,CASSSHLLAGGGDEQFF,TGTGCCAGCAGCTCTCACCTACTAGCGGGGGGAGGGGATGAGCAGTTCTTC
TRBJ2-2,TRBV4-1,TRBD2,many,CASSQVVAGTGELFF,TGCGCCAGCAGCCAAGTGGTAGCGGGCACCGGGGAGCTGTTTTTT
TRBJ2-1,TRBV20-1,-,many,CSARDKFRTYNEQFF,TGCAGTGCTAGAGATAAATTCCGGACCTACAATGAGCAGTTCTTC
TRBJ2-7,TRBV12-5,TRBD2,few,CASGWGAGGNNEQYF,TGTGCTAGTGGTTGGGGAGCCGGGGGGAACAACGAGCAGTACTTC
TRBJ2-2,TRBV6-4,TRBD1,many,CASSDSSGGANTGELFF,TGTGCCAGCAGTGACTCATCAGGGGGCGCGAACACCGGGGAGCTGTTTTTT
TRBJ2-5,TRBV9,-,many,CASSPGTEETQYF,TGTGCCAGCAGCCCCGGGACGGAAGAGACCCAGTACTTC
TRBJ2-3,TRBV4-2,TRBD1,many,CASSQEEGQVVDTQYF,TGTGCCAGCAGCCAAGAAGAAGGACAGGTTGTAGATACGCAGTATTTT
TRBJ2-7,TRBV6-2/TRBV6-3,-,-,CASSYGPSSYEQYF,TGTGCCAGCAGTTACGGGCCGAGCTCCTACGAGCAGTACTTC
TRBJ2-5,TRBV12-3/TRBV12-4,-,few,CASSPKGKQETQYF,TGTGCCAGCAGCCCTAAGGGGAAACAAGAGACCCAGTACTTC
TRBJ2-1,TRBV7-9,-,many,CASSSSGGSYNEQFF,TGTGCCAGCAGTTCGAGCGGTGGCTCCTACAATGAGCAGTTCTTC
TRBJ2-5,TRBV7-9,-,few,CASSPGSQETQYF,TGTGCCAGCAGCCCGGGATCCCAAGAGACCCAGTACTTC
TRBJ2-2,TRBV24-1,TRBD1,many,CATSDHENRGETGELFF,TGTGCCACCAGTGACCACGAGAACAGGGGTGAAACCGGGGAGCTGTTTTTT
TRBJ1-3,TRBV29-1,-,many,CSVWGSAGNTIYF,TGCAGCGTTTGGGGTTCGGCTGGAAACACCATATATTTT
TRBJ2-1,TRBV5-4,-,many,CASSLGGTEQFF,TGTGCCAGCAGCTTGGGAGGGACTGAGCAGTTCTTC
TRBJ2-1,TRBV4-3,-,many,CASSQGGGLSHEQFF,TGCGCCAGCAGCCAAGGAGGGGGTTTGTCCCATGAGCAGTTCTTC
TRBJ2-7,TRBV5-1,-,many,CASSLRVGYYEQYF,TGCGCCAGCAGCTTGCGGGTGGGGTACTACGAGCAGTACTTC
TRBJ1-2,TRBV12-3/TRBV12-4,TRBD1,few,CASTKRGQGAVGGYTF,TGTGCCAGCACCAAGAGGGGACAGGGTGCCGTGGGCGGCTACACCTTC
TRBJ2-1,TRBV6-6,-,-,CASSYSTRNEQFF,TGTGCCAGCAGTTACTCGACCCGCAATGAGCAGTTCTTC
TRBJ2-7,TRBV4-2,-,-,CASSQEYGSYEQYF,TGTGCCAGCAGCCAAGAATACGGCTCCTACGAGCAGTACTTC
TRBJ1-4,TRBV5-1,TRBD1,few,CASSLVQGRKEKLFF,TGCGCCAGCAGCTTGGTACAGGGGCGGAAGGAAAAACTGTTTTTT
TRBJ2-3,TRBV5-1,-,-,CASRLRGLKKTDTQYF,TGCGCCAGCAGATTGCGGGGCTTAAAAAAAACAGATACGCAGTATTTT
TRBJ1-5,TRBV4-1,-,many,CASSQDRSGGQPQHF,TGCGCCAGCAGCCAAGATAGGTCGGGCGGTCAGCCCCAGCATTTT
TRBJ1-5,TRBV12-3/TRBV12-4,TRBD1,-,CAIGTGYQPQHF,TGTGCCATCGGGACAGGGTATCAGCCCCAGCATTTT
TRBJ2-1,TRBV7-9,TRBD1,-,CASSPGQRNEQFF,TGTGCCAGCAGCCCGGGACAGCGCAATGAGCAGTTCTTC
TRBJ1-1,TRBV6-2/TRBV6-3,TRBD1,few,CASRTGVNTEAFF,TGTGCCAGCAGGACAGGGGTGAACACTGAAGCTTTCTTT
TRBJ2-7,TRBV7-9,-,many,CASSLVGLRTYEQYF,TGTGCCAGCAGCTTAGTCGGGCTGCGAACCTACGAGCAGTACTTC
TRBJ1-6,TRBV5-6,-,many,CASSFGNSPLHF,TGTGCCAGCAGCTTTGGAAACTCACCCCTCCACTTT
TRBJ2-5,TRBV29-1,-,few,CSVEGAGMRETQYF,TGCAGCGTTGAGGGGGCAGGGATGCGAGAGACCCAGTACTTC
TRBJ2-3,TRBV5-6,-,-,CASSLRGAATDTQYF,TGTGCCAGCAGCTTGAGGGGGGCCGCCACAGATACGCAGTATTTT
TRBJ2-6,TRBV5-1,-,few,CASSFDGQFPSGANVLTF,TGCGCCAGCAGCTTTGACGGACAATTCCCCTCTGGGGCCAACGTCCTGACTTTC
TRBJ1-1,TRBV5-4,TRBD1,few,CASSPATGRRTEAFF,TGTGCCAGCAGCCCCGCGACAGGGAGGAGAACTGAAGCTTTCTTT
TRBJ1-6,TRBV4-1,-,-,CASSSNRSPLHF,TGCGCCAGCAGCTCAAATCGGTCACCCCTCCACTTT
TRBJ2-1,TRBV20-1,TRBD2,few,CSAGGTSPSYNEQFF,TGCAGTGCCGGGGGGACTAGCCCCTCCTACAATGAGCAGTTCTTC
TRBJ2-7,TRBV6-5,-,-,CASSYRPIPQIYEQYF,TGTGCCAGCAGTTATCGTCCTATCCCCCAAATCTACGAGCAGTACTTC
TRBJ2-1,TRBV11-2,-,-,CASSLPPGDLDYNEQFF,TGTGCCAGCAGCTTACCCCCCGGGGACCTAGACTACAATGAGCAGTTCTTC
TRBJ2-5,TRBV10-3,TRBD2,many,CAISGPLGGKETQYF,TGTGCCATCAGTGGGCCTCTGGGGGGGAAAGAGACCCAGTACTTC
TRBJ1-5,TRBV6-1,-,few,CASSPGTSNQPQHF,TGTGCCAGCAGCCCAGGGACCAGCAATCAGCCCCAGCATTTT
TRBJ2-2,TRBV10-3,-,few,CAIISGDTGELFF,TGTGCCATCATTTCAGGGGACACCGGGGAGCTGTTTTTT
TRBJ1-6,TRBV7-6,TRBD1,many,CASSWGDSYNSPLHF,TGTGCCAGCAGCTGGGGGGACAGCTATAATTCACCCCTCCACTTT
TRBJ1-1,TRBV20-1,-,many,CSAKGQLTEAFF,TGCAGTGCTAAAGGGCAGCTGACTGAAGCTTTCTTT
TRBJ1-1,TRBV9,-,few,CASSVGGYPNTEAFF,TGTGCCAGCAGCGTCGGGGGGTATCCGAACACTGAAGCTTTCTTT